This TCR beta chain was recovered during a study of T cell responses to AZD1222 COVID-19 vaccine. In the study overall: Pooled samples include second doses given at about 4 or 12 weeks.

The V gene's germline CDR1 is MRHNA and CDR2 SNTAGT. This CDR3 is 13 amino acids long. Deletions cut 0 bases from V and 8 bases from J, with 8 bases between. Whole-study findings and limits: In a largely white British group with more females than males, clonal diversity was possibly underestimated. Increased Spike-specific TCR breadth and depth were observed after two AZD1222 doses.

Data came from immunoSEQ multiplex PCR; TCRdb stores just in-frame clones and leaves some out. Of 140,000 to 150,000 clones detected, roughly 89% appear once; the ten largest clones hold around 1.7%. Concerning this clone itself: The antigen is undetermined.

The TCR was taken from an adult in good health. This sample comprised peripheral blood, obtained on day 0 of AZD1222 vaccination. This rearrangement joins TRBV6-4 to TRBJ2-1; D gene uncertain. CDR3 sequence (DNA): TGTGCCAGCAGTGACTCGAGTCTAGATGAGCAGTTCTTC. Protein sequence: CASSDSSLDEQFF.